This T cell receptor beta chain was captured in a study of T cell repertoires in cytomegalovirus infection. Points on this clonotype: Its antigen is currently unknown.

The CDR3 contains 19 residues. The J segment lost 6 bases and the V segment lost 0 bases, leaving 17 bases of the junction unmatched. Germline values: CDR1 MNHNS, CDR2 SASEGT. MiXCR was run by TCRdb on the reads, yielding one entry per CDR3 protein. The table includes approximately 1,000,000 distinct CDR3 sequences, 31% detected once. The receptor was isolated from a human donor in good health (CMV status not recorded). Some clones in this sample may be carry-over from other donors' samples. The rearrangement links TRBV6-1 to TRBJ2-1; 7 nucleotides align to TRBD1. Specimen: cultured CD8+ T cells from PBMCs, collected from culture after CMV antigen stimulation. The CDR3 protein is CASSEAPGEGTVGGNEQFF. CDR3 DNA: TGTGCCAGCAGTGAAGCCCCTGGGGAAGGGACAGTTGGGGGCAATGAGCAGTTCTTC.